This T cell receptor (beta chain) was identified during a study of blood T cells in healthy people across ages. Points from the study as a whole: Diversity of TCR beta per million T cells declined in a roughly linear way with age.

Trimming shortened V by 4 bases and J by 1 base, and 13 bases separated the two germline ends. The CDR3 is 15 amino acids. Germline loops: CDR1 ENHRY, CDR2 SYGVKD. Points on this clonotype: Its antigen is unknown.

Through a sample-barcoded 5' primer and a J-beta primer mix, a second PCR was run for 7 to 11 cycles. All samples yielded 2.5 million or more CDR3-containing paired-end reads. A single record per CDR3 protein comes from TCRdb applying MiXCR to the 5' RACE reads. The sample consists of some 1,500,000 distinct CDR3 sequences, under 55% of them appearing once. A minimum of 7 million PBMCs was isolated per sample. This TCR came from a woman aged 18-30 years in good health. V usage is TRBV10-3 and J usage is TRBJ1-2; TRBD1 is a possible D gene (5 bases). Sequenced input: blood. The CDR3 sequence: CAISGDRSYNYGYTF. The CDR3 DNA reads TGTGCCATCAGTGGGGACCGATCTTATAACTATGGCTACACCTTC.